This T cell receptor (beta chain) originates from a study of blood T cell repertoires in COVID-19. For the study at large: Sample material is recorded as cDNA or gDNA derived from T cells, B-cell-depleted T cells, or PBMCs.

This clone was seen only once. CDR1 and CDR2 (germline): ENHRY, SYGVKD. The CDR3 totals 14 residues. V was clipped by 3 bases and J by 3 bases, with 11 bases between them. Source study methods: Estimated nucleated cell counts came from reference gene primer amplification. Sequenced by immunoSEQ multiplex PCR; TCRdb stores in-frame clones only, minus some. V, J and clone size were drawn from that table, and D and trimming were deduced from the DNA. The sample records about 40,000 clones, roughly 90% being singletons. The sample was peripheral blood. This TCR derives from a human donor in a cohort sampled during active COVID-19. The J gene is TRBJ1-1, the V gene TRBV10-3, with D possibly TRBD1 on 6 matching bases. CDR3 protein: CAISDRGGDTEAFF. The CDR3 bases are TGTGCCATCAGTGACAGGGGTGGAGACACTGAAGCTTTCTTT.